This T cell receptor beta chain was obtained from a study of OX40 agonist ivuxolimab in advanced cancers. Measured with immunoSEQ multiplex PCR; TCRdb has only the in-frame clones, and not every one. This sample has more than 75,000 clones; about 85% occur once, and the top ten carry 0.8% to 1%. In the case of this clone: Its target is unknown.

Broader study findings: Fewer expanded clones were found on average in CD4+ than in CD8+ T cells. Partial responders dosed at 0.1-3.0 mg/kg displayed clonal expansion ranking among the lowest.

CDR1 SEHNR and CDR2 FQNEAQ come from the germline V gene (reference sequence). This CDR3 comprises 13 residues. This chain uses TRBV7-9 with TRBJ2-5; 8 nucleotides agree with TRBD1. Near its end, the DNA agrees better with TRBJ2-7, so the J call may be wrong. The sample was CD4+ or CD8+ T cells sorted from blood, taken in a trial of the OX40 agonist ivuxolimab. This TCR was sampled from an adult with an advanced solid tumor such as melanoma, head and neck, liver or kidney cancer. The DNA for the CDR3 is TGTGCCAGCAGCTCGGACAGGGCCCACGAGCAGTACTTC. This sequence encodes CASSSDRAHEQYF.